These 5 T cell receptor beta chains were sequenced from one sample in a study of tumor and adjacent non-tumor tissue in lung cancer (dated 2018 in TCRdb). RNA was extracted from bulk unsorted tissue and checked for quality with a NanoDrop ND-1000 and an Agilent 2100. Library prep was done by multiplex PCR. TCRdb shows the sequencer as Illumina HiSeq 2500. TCRbeta libraries were built by three rounds of nested PCR using primers (Table S4), following protocols modified from ARM-PCR. Using fastp at Q25 and MiXCR, TCRdb reprocessed the public reads and kept productive beta chains. Under each unique CDR3 protein, matching rows form one entry showing the most common genes and DNA. This sample comprises 65,000 to 90,000 distinct CDR3 sequences, 75% to 90% of them detected only once. Jointly, the top ten make up 10% to 15% of the sample. Input material: lung tumor tissue. The receptors stem from a woman in her forties or fifties with non-small cell lung cancer.

For this clonotype: One end of the junction does not line up with germline, which may come from a read error. V and J are TRBV4-3 and TRBJ2-7, with unresolved D. Looked up from germline, CDR1 is LGHNA and CDR2 is YSLEER. CDR3 length: 15 amino acids. Written as DNA, the CDR3 is TGCGCCAGCAGCCACCGGATCGGAGAGCCCTACGAGCGGTACTTC. The encoded protein is CASSHRIGEPYERYF.

This clonotype was seen repeatedly, ten times or more. The CDR3 reads CSAPGTSGSRGTQYF. DNA for the CDR3: TGCAGTGCCCCCGGGACTAGCGGGAGTCGGGGTACGCAGTATTTT. The chain links TRBV20-1 to TRBJ2-3, with 14 positions matching TRBD2. The CDR3 contains 15 residues. Germline V gene sequence: CDR1 DFQATT, CDR2 SNEGSKA (reference sequence). With 6 bases clipped from V and 8 bases from J, the junction kept 10 bases outside the gene matches.

Notes on this clonotype: A read error may account for a junction end that differs from germline. This chain uses TRBV30 with TRBJ1-5; the match to TRBD1 covers 7 bases. The CDR3 consists of 16 residues. The germline V gene has CDR1 GTSNPN and CDR2 SVGIG (reference sequence). The CDR3 loop is CAWKGQAELSNQPQRF. CDR3 bases: TGTGCCTGGAAAGGACAGGCGGAACTTAGCAATCAGCCCCAGCGTTTT. Full variable domain (missing parts from reference TRBV30 and TRBJ1-5): SQTIHQWPATLVQPVGSPLSLECTVEGTSNPNLYWYRQAAGRGLQLLFYSVGIGQISSEVPQNLSASRPQDRQFILSSKKLLLSDSGFYLCAWKGQAELSNQPQRFGDGTRLSIL.

This clonotype was found a few times. A much more abundant neighbour one base away suggests this may be a read error. CDR3 sequence: CSARDPGHVTGTQYF. In DNA form, the CDR3 reads TGCAGTGCTAGAGATCCAGGACATGTCACAGGTACGCAGTATTTT. The chain employs TRBV20-1 and TRBJ2-3, with D possibly TRBD1 on 5 matching bases. Germline CDR1 DFQATT, CDR2 SNEGSKA (reference sequence). CDR3 length: 15 residues.

In this sample, this clonotype turned up once. One junction end does not reproduce the germline sequence, and a read error may be involved. V usage is TRBV20-1 and J usage is TRBJ2-7; no clear D. The germline gives CDR1 DFQATT, CDR2 SNEGSKA (reference sequence). This CDR3 contains 13 residues. The CDR3 DNA sequence: TGCAGTGCTAGAGACGACCGCTCCTACGAGCAGTGTTTC. Residues: CSARDDRSYEQCF.